This note documents a single T cell receptor (beta chain) sequence. The target antigen is unknown. This sample also contains other DNA sequences that code for the same CDR3. With 60 Vbeta and 13 Jbeta primers, the PCR was carried out. Some clones are missing from TCRdb's copy, which holds only in-frame ones; the method was immunoSEQ multiplex PCR. The table records over 100,000 clones, 8.5% to 10% of them present only once. This record belongs to a study of cytomegalovirus exposure and HLA in healthy donors. Germline loops: CDR1 MNHNS, CDR2 SASEGT. CDR3 length: 14 amino acids. V shed 2 bases and J shed 1 base, with 6 bases lying between them. Study-level points and caveats: The classifier reportedly diagnosed cytomegalovirus status with high specificity and sensitivity. Analysis was carried out at a later point, and it linked a missense DCLRE1C variant to TCR beta V- and J-gene trimming.

Source material: PBMCs. This TCR came from a man aged 35 to 55 in good health and CMV-seronegative. This sequence joins TRBV6-1 and TRBJ1-3, with D maybe TRBD1 (5 bases). CDR3 in amino acids: CASSEQGSGNTIYF. The CDR3 region has the DNA TGTGCCAGCAGTGAACAGGGTTCTGGAAACACCATATATTTT.